This entry lists 20 T cell receptor beta chains sequenced from one sample in a study of identical twins. TCRdb reprocessed the 5' RACE reads via MiXCR and lists one record per CDR3 protein. The sample lists 1.5 million to 2 million distinct CDR3 sequences, about 30% occurring once. The sample consisted of cord blood. Every receptor here comes from a newborn girl in good health.

This clonotype was recorded a few times. This may stem from a read error, because a much larger clone lies one nucleotide away. The CDR3 loop reads CASSEGLYNEQYF. As DNA, the CDR3 is TGTGCCAGCAGCGAGGGACTTTACAATGAGCAGTACTTC. The V gene is TRBV2, the J gene TRBJ2-5, with a possible D match to TRBD2 (6 bases). Trimming stripped 6 bases from V and 11 bases from J, with 19 bases between. The germline V gene encodes CDR1 SNHLY and CDR2 FYNNEI. This CDR3 comprises 13 residues.

The V gene is TRBV6-2 or TRBV6-3, the J gene TRBJ1-5; 10 bases are a match to TRBD1. V shed 6 bases, J shed 6 bases, and the junction held 2 bases outside the gene matches. Germline V gene sequence: CDR1 MNHEY, CDR2 SVGEGT. This CDR3 is 13 amino acids long. CDR3 protein: CASSRQGAQPQHF. CDR3 nucleotide sequence: TGTGCCAGCAGCCGACAGGGGGCTCAGCCCCAGCATTTT.

This chain joins TRBV20-1 and TRBJ2-3; 7 nucleotides match TRBD2. The CDR3 length is 15 residues. Germline V gene lookup returns CDR1 DFQATT and CDR2 SNEGSKA (reference sequence). V shed 4 bases and J 4 bases; nucleotides not matched to a gene: 11. The CDR3 spells CSAKSWGEGSDTQYF. The CDR3 DNA is TGCAGTGCTAAGTCGTGGGGGGAGGGCTCAGATACGCAGTATTTT.

This clonotype showed up just a few times. The CDR3, as DNA: TGTGCCAGCAGTTTATTGGGGTCACCATACAATGAGCAGTTCTTC. Translating it yields CASSLLGSPYNEQFF. The chain uses TRBV12-3 or TRBV12-4 and TRBJ2-1; D call uncertain. The ends were cut back, 2 bases at V and 4 bases at J, with 12 bases in the middle. CDR3 size: 15 residues.

This clonotype was found a few times. The chain employs TRBV6-1 and TRBJ2-6; the D gene is possibly TRBD1 (6 bases). The ends were cut back, 6 bases at V and 2 bases at J, with 8 bases in the middle. In germline, CDR1 is MNHNS, CDR2 SASEGT. The CDR3 loop spans 14 amino acids. The CDR3 DNA is TGTGCCAGCAGACACAGGGCTGGGGCCAACGTCCTGACTTTC. Amino acid sequence: CASRHRAGANVLTF.

V is TRBV28 and J is TRBJ1-1; the D is unclear. With 5 bases removed from V and 4 bases from J, the gap between germline ends came to 14 bases. The CDR3 length is 14 residues. Germline CDR1 MDHEN, CDR2 SYDVKM. CDR3 region: CASSPPQESTEAFF. The CDR3, as DNA: TGTGCCAGCAGTCCTCCGCAGGAGAGCACTGAAGCTTTCTTT.

J is TRBJ1-4 and V is TRBV28; 8 bases fit TRBD1. The CDR3 is 14 amino acids. V trimming: 5 bases; J trimming: 10 bases; junction bases outside the gene matches: 9. Germline V lookup: CDR1 MDHEN, CDR2 SYDVKM. The CDR3 loop reads CASSTGTGSGKLFF. The CDR3 nucleotides are TGTGCCAGCAGTACCGGGACAGGCAGTGGAAAACTGTTTTTT.

In its sample, this clonotype was seen a few times. The V gene is TRBV11-2, the J gene TRBJ2-1; D is tentatively TRBD1 or TRBD2 (5 bases each). There are 15 residues in the CDR3. Per germline, CDR1 SGHAT and CDR2 FQNNGV. Trimming stripped 9 bases from V and 7 bases from J, with 22 bases between. The CDR3 is CASRGSSDLMNEQFF. The CDR3 bases are TGTGCCAGTCGGGGCAGCTCAGATCTTATGAATGAGCAGTTCTTC.

This clonotype showed up just a few times. This chain uses TRBV7-2 with TRBJ1-6; the D is unclear. CDR1 is SGHTA and CDR2 is FQGNSA in the germline V gene. CDR3 length equals 13 residues. Trimming left V 1 base short and J 7 bases short, with 5 bases between. Here the CDR3 DNA reads TGTGCCAGCAGCTTAGTAAAAAATTCACCCCTCCACTTT. Translating it yields CASSLVKNSPLHF.

In its sample, this clonotype was seen a few times. The chain links TRBV20-1 to TRBJ2-2; D is uncertain. From germline, CDR1 is DFQATT and CDR2 SNEGSKA (reference sequence). Deletions cut 3 bases from V and 3 bases from J, with 14 bases between. CDR3 length: 15 residues. This chain's CDR3 is CSASGLRFDTGELFF. The DNA for the CDR3 is TGCAGTGCTAGTGGGCTTAGGTTTGACACCGGGGAGCTGTTTTTT.

This CDR3 reads CASSFAAGGPADTQYF. The CDR3 DNA reads as TGCGCCAGCAGCTTCGCAGCGGGAGGGCCAGCAGATACGCAGTATTTT. The chain combines TRBV5-1 with TRBJ2-3; TRBD2 matches at 10 bases. V was pared by 2 bases and J by 4 bases, with 7 bases of the junction left unmatched. There are 16 residues in the CDR3. Germline V gene sequence: CDR1 SGHRS, CDR2 YFSETQ.

The chain couples TRBV7-8 to TRBJ1-1; D not certain. Trimming cost V 0 bases and J 4 bases, with 9 bases left between them. Germline-derived CDR1 and CDR2 are SGHVS and FQNEAQ. The CDR3 length is 14 residues. This chain's CDR3 is CASSLARQITEAFF. The DNA of the CDR3 is TGTGCCAGCAGCTTAGCGCGTCAGATCACTGAAGCTTTCTTT. The variable domain in full, with the rest retrieved from reference TRBV7-8 and TRBJ1-1, is GAGVSQSPRYKVAKRGQDVALRCDPISGHVSLFWYQQALGQGPEFLTYFQNEAQLDKSGLPSDRFFAERPEGSVSTLKIQRTQQEDSAVYLCASSLARQITEAFFGQGTRLTVV.

The V call is TRBV7-8, the J call TRBJ1-1; 10 bases agree with TRBD1. Looked up from germline, CDR1 is SGHVS and CDR2 is FQNEAQ. The CDR3 contains 14 residues. With V trimmed by 5 bases and J by 6 bases, 6 bases remained unmatched. The CDR3, as DNA: TGTGCCAGCAGCGTACCAGGACAGGGGGCTGAAGCTTTCTTT. This codes for CASSVPGQGAEAFF. Full variable domain (rest looked up from reference TRBV7-8 and TRBJ1-1): GAGVSQSPRYKVAKRGQDVALRCDPISGHVSLFWYQQALGQGPEFLTYFQNEAQLDKSGLPSDRFFAERPEGSVSTLKIQRTQQEDSAVYLCASSVPGQGAEAFFGQGTRLTVV.

Ten or more counts support this clonotype. The chain combines TRBV24-1 with TRBJ2-3; 7 positions match TRBD2. The CDR3 is made up of 16 amino acids. The germline V gene has CDR1 KGHDR and CDR2 SFDVKD. V gave up 4 bases and J gave up 2 bases; unmatched junction bases: 8. CDR3 nucleotide sequence: TGTGCCACCAGTGACCCTCAGCGGGACTTCACAGATACGCAGTATTTT. Its protein is CATSDPQRDFTDTQYF.

The rearrangement uses TRBV9 and TRBJ2-4; D could derive from TRBD1 or TRBD2 (5 bases each). CDR3 size: 17 residues. Germline CDR1 reads SGDLS; CDR2 reads YYNGEE. V dropped 2 bases and J dropped 5 bases, with 20 bases sitting between them. The CDR3 region is CASSVGGTVGGENIQYF. The DNA for the CDR3 is TGTGCCAGCAGCGTGGGCGGCACAGTTGGGGGAGAAAACATTCAGTACTTC.

Only a few counts were recorded for this clonotype. The chain employs TRBV20-1 and TRBJ2-3; D could derive from TRBD1 or TRBD2 (5 bases each). The CDR3 runs 13 residues. Trimming took off 8 bases at V and 2 bases at J, with 14 bases between the two ends. The germline V gene has CDR1 DFQATT and CDR2 SNEGSKA (reference sequence). CDR3 protein: CSTERGNTDTQYF. The CDR3 DNA is TGCAGTACTGAGAGGGGAAACACAGATACGCAGTATTTT.

This clonotype was observed a few times. This chain uses TRBV27 with TRBJ2-5, with TRBD1 as a possible D gene (6 bases). This CDR3 is 14 amino acids long. V lost 5 bases, J lost 2 bases, and 12 bases lay in between. The V gene's germline CDR1 is MNHEY and CDR2 SMNVEV (reference sequence). CDR3 DNA sequence: TGTGCCAGCAGTACCGGGACATATCAAGAGACCCAGTACTTC. It is translated as CASSTGTYQETQYF.

In this sample, this clonotype turned up a few times. This rearrangement joins TRBV12-3 or TRBV12-4 to TRBJ1-5; D is perhaps TRBD1 (6 bases). V shed 1 base and J shed 5 bases, with 12 bases lying between them. The CDR3 extends over 15 amino acids. CDR3 loop: CASSLDRVSDQPQHF. CDR3 nucleotide sequence: TGTGCCAGCAGTTTAGACAGGGTTTCGGATCAGCCCCAGCATTTT.

The table lists this clonotype with a few counts. The chain is built from TRBV10-3 and TRBJ1-1; D might be TRBD1 (6 bases). CDR1 ENHRY and CDR2 SYGVKD come from the germline V gene. This CDR3 spans 13 amino acids. Trimming shortened V by 6 bases and J by 1 base, and 9 bases separated the two germline ends. CDR3 loop: CAIRGQPNTEAFF. CDR3 nucleotides: TGTGCCATCAGGGGACAACCGAACACTGAAGCTTTCTTT.

This chain links TRBV12-5 with TRBJ1-2, with a possible D match to TRBD1 (6 bases). The CDR3 consists of 14 residues. The germline V gene encodes CDR1 LGHNT and CDR2 FRNRAP. V dropped 6 bases and J dropped 8 bases, with 19 bases sitting between them. This CDR3 reads CASGPIQGTEGYTF. The CDR3 coding sequence is TGTGCTAGTGGCCCGATACAGGGTACAGAAGGCTACACCTTC. The variable domain in full, with the rest retrieved from reference TRBV12-5 and TRBJ1-2, is DARVTQTPRHKVTEMGQEVTMRCQPILGHNTVFWYRQTMMQGLELLAYFRNRAPLDDSGMPKDRFSAEMPDATLATLKIQPSEPRDSAVYFCASGPIQGTEGYTFGSGTRLTVV.